The rows below give T cell receptor beta chains drawn from one sample of a study of chemoradiotherapy in HPV16-positive cancers. TCRdb keeps only in-frame clones here, not all; method: immunoSEQ multiplex PCR. The table includes approximately 12,000 clones, about 81% detected once. The sample was taken from a patient who underwent chemoradiotherapy. Receptors originate from a human donor with HPV-associated anogenital cancer. Each CDR3 is given with its conserved first and last residue. The D gene is left open where the match is weak. Clone size is given for some rows only: seen once, a few or many times, or a class if the clone is expanded.

clone_size j_call v_call d_call cdr3_nt cdr3_aa
NA TRBJ2-2 TRBV7-9 TRBD2 TGTGCCAGCGACTCCGAACCTAGCGGCTCTTACACCGGGGAGCTGTTTTTT CASDSEPSGSYTGELFF
few TRBJ1-5 TRBV30 NA TGTGCCTGGAGTGTAAGAGGACTGTACAATCAGCCCCAGCATTTT CAWSVRGLYNQPQHF
NA TRBJ2-3 TRBV6-4 NA TGTGCCAGCAGTGACTCGAGCGAATCTAGCACAGATACGCAGTATTTT CASSDSSESSTDTQYF
NA TRBJ1-4 TRBV6-5 NA TGTGCCAGCAGTTACTCTGGTGGGACCGCGGAAAAACTGTTTTTT CASSYSGGTAEKLFF
few TRBJ1-2 TRBV14 NA TGTGCCAGCAGCCAAGAGAGTTGGCCGGAGACTAACTATGGCTACACCTTC CASSQESWPETNYGYTF
NA TRBJ2-1 TRBV7-8 NA TGTGCCAGCAGCTTAGTGGAGGGTAGAGGATTCGATGAGCAGTTCTTC CASSLVEGRGFDEQFF
few TRBJ1-2 TRBV6-1 NA TGTGCCAGCAGTGATGGGCACAACTATGGCTACACCTTC CASSDGHNYGYTF
NA TRBJ2-2 TRBV27 TRBD1 TGTGCCAGCAGTTTCGGCAGGGGGCAAGCCACCGGGGAGCTGTTTTTT CASSFGRGQATGELFF
NA TRBJ2-2 TRBV9 TRBD2 TGTGCCAGCAGCGCCCTAGCGGGAGCGGTCGGGGAGCTGTTTTTT CASSALAGAVGELFF
NA TRBJ2-3 TRBV7-2 TRBD2 TGTGCCAGCAGCTTAGTGGCTAGCGGGAGGATAACAGATACGCAGTATTTT CASSLVASGRITDTQYF
few TRBJ1-3 TRBV10-3 NA TGTGCCATCTCTGGTCTCTCTGGAAACACCATATATTTT CAISGLSGNTIYF
NA TRBJ2-2 TRBV5-4 NA TGTGCCAGCAGGAGTGGGAGGAACACCGGGGAGCTGTTTTTT CASRSGRNTGELFF
NA TRBJ2-5 TRBV6-6 NA TGTGCCAGCAGTGCTGAAGAGACCCAGTACTTC CASSAEETQYF
NA TRBJ1-2 TRBV27 TRBD1 TGTGCCAGCAGTTTATCGGGACAGAATTATGGCTACACCTTC CASSLSGQNYGYTF
NA TRBJ2-5 TRBV29-1 TRBD2 TGCAGCGTTGATGGTAGCGGGAGGCCCGGTGAGGAGACCCAGTACTTC CSVDGSGRPGEETQYF
NA TRBJ2-1 TRBV5-1 NA TGCGCCAGCAGCTTAGAAGCCGTGGATGAGCAGTTCTTC CASSLEAVDEQFF
NA TRBJ2-2 TRBV4-3 NA TGCGCCAGCAGCCAAATGGGGCTATATCCTGGGGAGCTGTTTTTT CASSQMGLYPGELFF
NA TRBJ2-3 TRBV7-2 NA TGTGCCAGCAGCTTAGCCCGGGGGCTAGCGCTTACGGGAGATACGCAGTATTTT CASSLARGLALTGDTQYF
NA TRBJ2-7 TRBV7-2 TRBD2 TGTGCCAGCAGCTTAGAACTCCCGGGAGGAAGCGCCTACGAGCAGTACTTC CASSLELPGGSAYEQYF
once TRBJ2-5 TRBV29-1 TRBD2 TGCAGCGTAGGCCGACTAGCGGGGAATCAAGAGACCCAGTACTTC CSVGRLAGNQETQYF
NA TRBJ2-7 TRBV7-6 TRBD2 TGTGCCAGCAGCTTGGGTTCGGGACTAGCGAATGGCGAGCAGTACTTC CASSLGSGLANGEQYF
NA TRBJ2-5 TRBV30 NA TGTGCCTGGGGTGAAAGTATGGCCGGGACCCAGTACTTC CAWGESMAGTQYF
few TRBJ1-5 TRBV18 NA TGTGCCAGCTCACCGGGGCAGGTGAGTCAGCCCCAGCATTTT CASSPGQVSQPQHF
NA TRBJ2-7 TRBV27 TRBD1 TGTGCCAGCAGTTTATACCAGGGGGCGCCCGAGCAGTACTTC CASSLYQGAPEQYF
NA TRBJ1-2 TRBV5-1 NA TGCGCCAGCAGCTACGACAGTGCTAACTATGGCTACACCTTC CASSYDSANYGYTF
NA TRBJ1-1 TRBV5-5 TRBD1 TGTGCCAGCAGCTTGGGGACAGGGACTGAAGCTTTCTTT CASSLGTGTEAFF
NA TRBJ2-7 TRBV5-1 NA TGCGCCAGCAGCTTGGCATTAGGAAGTTTCTACGAGCAGTACTTC CASSLALGSFYEQYF
few TRBJ2-1 TRBV7-9 NA TGTGCCAGCAGCTTAGAGGCGGAAATATCCAATGAGCAGTTCTTC CASSLEAEISNEQFF
NA TRBJ2-5 TRBV7-3 NA TGTGCCAGCAGCCGTTCCCAGGAAGAGACCCAGTACTTC CASSRSQEETQYF
NA TRBJ1-2 TRBV19 TRBD1 TGTGCCAGTAATCCCACAGGGGCCTATGGCTACACCTTC CASNPTGAYGYTF
NA TRBJ1-5 TRBV7-8 NA TGTGCCAGCAGCTTAGTTGGGGGCAACAATCAGCCCCAGCATTTT CASSLVGGNNQPQHF
NA TRBJ2-7 TRBV11-2 NA TGTGCCAGCAGCTACAAGGGGAATGCCGTCGAGCAGTACTTC CASSYKGNAVEQYF
NA TRBJ2-1 TRBV11-2 TRBD2 TGTGCCAGCAGCCCACTAGCGGGAGTCATCAATGAGCAGTTCTTC CASSPLAGVINEQFF
NA TRBJ2-1 TRBV28 TRBD2 TGTGCCAGCAGTTCCCCGGGACTAGCGGGAGTGAATGAGCAGTTCTTC CASSSPGLAGVNEQFF
NA TRBJ2-5 TRBV28 NA TGTGCCAGCAGTTTGATTCTAGCGATGAAGACCCAGTACTTC CASSLILAMKTQYF
NA TRBJ2-7 TRBV4-3 NA TGCGCCAGCAGCCAAAAATATGTCGGGGACTCCTCCTACGAGCAGTACTTC CASSQKYVGDSSYEQYF
NA TRBJ1-1 TRBV5-1 NA TGCGCCAGCAGCTTGGCCAGGGGGAACACTGAAGCTTTCTTT CASSLARGNTEAFF
NA TRBJ1-2 TRBV30 TRBD1 TGTGCCTGGGGTCAGACAGGGAACTATGGCTACACCTTC CAWGQTGNYGYTF
NA TRBJ2-1 TRBV4-1 TRBD2 TGCGCCAGCAGCCAAGATACAGCGGGAGGCCGCTACAATGAGCAGTTCTTC CASSQDTAGGRYNEQFF
NA TRBJ1-4 TRBV4-3 NA TGCGCCAGCAGCCAAGTCGCGGGGTATGCTGGAAAACTGTTTTTT CASSQVAGYAGKLFF
NA TRBJ1-5 TRBV28 NA TGTGCCAGCAGGCTAGGGAGGTTGGATCAGCCCCAGCATTTT CASRLGRLDQPQHF
few TRBJ2-1 TRBV19 NA TGTGCCAGTAGTATAGCAGGTTACAATGAGCAGTTCTTC CASSIAGYNEQFF
NA TRBJ1-2 TRBV29-1 NA TGCAGCGTTGCTCGGACAGCAAGCTATGGCTACACCTTC CSVARTASYGYTF
NA TRBJ2-7 TRBV5-4 NA TGTGCCAGCAGCTTGGGGGCGGATACAACCTACGAGCAGTACTTC CASSLGADTTYEQYF
few TRBJ2-1 TRBV7-3 TRBD1 TGTGCCAGCAGCTTAGGACAGGGTCTTGAGCAGTTCTTC CASSLGQGLEQFF
NA TRBJ2-5 TRBV9 NA TGTGCCAGCAGCGTAGAAAGCGGAGGGACCCAGTACTTC CASSVESGGTQYF
NA TRBJ2-2 TRBV6-4 NA TGTGCCAGCAGTGACGCAGATAAGGAGGACGGAGTGGCGGAACACCGGGGAGCTGTTTTT CASSDADKEDGVAEHRGAVF
NA TRBJ1-2 TRBV5-4 NA TGTGCCAGCAGCTCCGGACGGACCCAAAGGGAGTTCTATGGCTACACCTTC CASSSGRTQREFYGYTF
NA TRBJ2-5 TRBV6-6 NA TGTGCCAGCAGACCCACGGGCTCAACCATCCAAGAGACCCAGTACTTC CASRPTGSTIQETQYF
NA TRBJ1-1 TRBV19 NA TGTGCCAGTAGTATAGATCCCCCTGGGCCTGGCGGGAACACTGAAGCTTTCTTT CASSIDPPGPGGNTEAFF
NA TRBJ2-3 TRBV10-3 NA TGTGCCATTTCCGGGACCCGCACAGATACGCAGTATTTT CAISGTRTDTQYF
NA TRBJ2-1 TRBV11-2 TRBD2 TGTGCCAGCAGCTTATTAATAGCGGGTTACAATGAGCAGTTCTTC CASSLLIAGYNEQFF
NA TRBJ1-2 TRBV20-1 TRBD1 TGCAGCTCCAGGGGGCAATGGGGCTACACCTTC CSSRGQWGYTF
NA TRBJ2-7 TRBV7-8 NA TGTGCCAGCAGCTCCCGTGGGGGATCCTACGAGCAGTACTTC CASSSRGGSYEQYF
NA TRBJ2-7 TRBV18 TRBD2 TGTGCCAGCTCACCGGTCGGCGGGAGAGCCGCCTACGAGCAGTACTTC CASSPVGGRAAYEQYF
once TRBJ2-1 TRBV10-1 TRBD2 TGCGCCAGCAGGGTAGCGGGGACCGATTTTAGCTCCTACAATGAGCAGTTCTTC CASRVAGTDFSSYNEQFF
NA TRBJ2-5 TRBV28 TRBD2 TGTGCCAGCAGAACTAGCGGGAGGGCCGATCAAGAGACCCAGTACTTC CASRTSGRADQETQYF
NA TRBJ1-2 TRBV15 NA TGTGCCACCAGCAGCACGCCGCGTGGCTACACCTTC CATSSTPRGYTF
once TRBJ2-3 TRBV15 TRBD2 TGTGCCACCAGCAGGGACATCCCCACTAGCGGGATGGATACGCAGTATTTT CATSRDIPTSGMDTQYF
NA TRBJ2-1 TRBV27 NA TGTGCCAGCAGTTTATCTCAATCCGCAGGGGAGCAGTTCTTC CASSLSQSAGEQFF